The rows below give T cell receptor beta chains drawn from one sample of a study of shared clonotypes between healthy human individuals. Sequencing used immunoSEQ multiplex PCR; TCRdb keeps in-frame clones, though not all of them. This repertoire shows around 2,000,000 clones, about 95% found once; its top ten account for 0.9% to 1.5%. The sample consisted of naive CD8+ T cells sorted from blood. The receptors were gathered from a man aged 18 to 30 in good health. CDR3s include the opening cysteine and the closing phenylalanine or tryptophan. D genes are given only for firm matches. Rows may omit the clone size; those that give it use once, few, many or a size class.

J gene	clone size	D gene	V gene	CDR3 protein	CDR3 DNA
TRBJ1-4	NA	NA	TRBV6-1	CASSEIVTNEKLFF	TGTGCCAGCAGTGAGATTGTGACAAATGAAAAACTGTTTTTT
TRBJ2-7	NA	TRBD2	TRBV30	CAWSVREGVLYEQYF	TGTGCCTGGAGTGTACGGGAGGGGGTCCTCTACGAGCAGTACTTC
TRBJ2-7	NA	TRBD1	TRBV27	CASSLSAGTGIYEQYF	TGTGCCAGCAGTCTATCAGCCGGGACAGGGATCTACGAGCAGTACTTC
TRBJ2-7	NA	NA	TRBV5-1	CASSSGDAYEQYF	TGCGCCAGCAGCTCGGGGGATGCCTACGAGCAGTACTTC
TRBJ1-1	NA	NA	TRBV10-2	CASSVTGSNTEAFF	TGCGCCAGCAGTGTTACAGGGTCGAACACTGAAGCTTTCTTT
TRBJ2-7	NA	NA	TRBV9	CASSARGASGYEQYF	TGTGCCAGCAGCGCGAGGGGGGCAAGCGGATACGAGCAGTACTTC
TRBJ1-5	NA	TRBD1	TRBV6-1	CASSEAGTGGNQPQHF	TGTGCCAGCAGTGAAGCCGGGACAGGGGGCAATCAGCCCCAGCATTTT
TRBJ2-2	once	NA	TRBV7-3	CASSSGVGTGELFF	TGTGCCAGCAGCTCAGGGGTGGGCACCGGGGAGCTGTTTTTT
TRBJ2-7	NA	NA	TRBV10-3	CAISESSSSYEQYF	TGTGCCATCAGTGAGTCGAGCAGCTCCTACGAGCAGTACTTC
TRBJ2-7	NA	NA	TRBV6-1	CASSARQTYEQYF	TGTGCCAGCAGTGCCCGTCAGACCTACGAGCAGTACTTC
TRBJ2-7	NA	NA	TRBV19	CASSIDLEDEQYF	TGTGCCAGTAGTATAGATCTTGAGGACGAGCAGTACTTC
TRBJ2-7	NA	NA	TRBV6-6	CASSYPSGAEQYF	TGTGCCAGCAGTTACCCCTCCGGTGCCGAGCAGTACTTC
TRBJ1-5	NA	NA	TRBV12-5	CASGLSEGGQPQHF	TGTGCTAGTGGTCTCTCGGAGGGCGGTCAGCCCCAGCATTTT
TRBJ1-5	NA	NA	TRBV5-1	CASSLAGYSNQPQHF	TGCGCCAGCAGCTTGGCAGGCTATAGCAATCAGCCCCAGCATTTT
TRBJ2-5	once	NA	TRBV6-4	CASSDARNQETQYF	TGTGCCAGCAGTGACGCCCGGAACCAAGAGACCCAGTACTTC
TRBJ1-2	NA	NA	TRBV5-4	CASSLGWGYGYTF	TGTGCCAGCAGCTTGGGGTGGGGATATGGCTACACCTTC
TRBJ2-7	once	TRBD2	TRBV6-1	CASSEVIPAGASPYEQYF	TGTGCCAGCAGTGAAGTAATTCCAGCGGGGGCCTCCCCCTACGAGCAGTACTTC
TRBJ2-7	NA	TRBD1	TRBV7-6	CASSSGTGLFEQYF	TGTGCCAGCAGCTCCGGGACAGGCTTATTCGAGCAGTACTTC
TRBJ1-2	NA	TRBD1	TRBV6-6	CASRPTGASAYGYTF	TGTGCCAGCAGGCCGACAGGGGCCTCGGCCTATGGCTACACCTTC
TRBJ2-2	NA	NA	TRBV19	CASSMGGTGELFF	TGTGCCAGTAGTATGGGAGGCACCGGGGAGCTGTTTTTT
TRBJ2-1	NA	NA	TRBV28	CASTPGARKQFF	TGTGCCAGCACCCCCGGTGCTCGTAAGCAGTTCTTC
TRBJ1-2	NA	NA	TRBV7-9	CASSPEVGVNGYTF	TGTGCCAGCAGCCCAGAAGTCGGGGTGAATGGCTACACCTTC
TRBJ2-3	NA	TRBD2	TRBV4-1	CAAGDPVTDTQYF	TGCGCCGCGGGGGACCCGGTCACAGATACGCAGTATTTT
TRBJ2-1	NA	NA	TRBV20-1	CSASFLNEQFF	TGCAGTGCTAGTTTTCTCAATGAGCAGTTCTTC
TRBJ2-4	NA	TRBD2	TRBV9	CASSVEEFGTSGKYF	TGTGCCAGCAGCGTAGAAGAGTTCGGGACTAGCGGGAAGTACTTC
TRBJ1-3	NA	NA	TRBV7-8	CASSLAVRNTIYF	TGTGCCAGCAGCTTAGCGGTTAGAAACACCATATATTTT
TRBJ2-7	NA	TRBD2	TRBV7-2	CASSLERREGQYEQYF	TGTGCCAGCAGCTTAGAGAGGCGGGAGGGCCAATACGAGCAGTACTTC
TRBJ1-1	NA	NA	TRBV7-8	CASSLDFLNTEAFF	TGTGCCAGCAGCTTAGACTTTCTGAACACTGAAGCTTTCTTT
TRBJ2-1	once	NA	TRBV5-6	CASSLGLAAYNEQFF	TGTGCCAGCAGCTTGGGATTAGCGGCGTACAATGAGCAGTTCTTC
TRBJ2-7	NA	NA	TRBV28	CASSLTDGPDEQYF	TGTGCCAGCAGTCTAACGGACGGCCCTGACGAGCAGTACTTC
TRBJ2-5	NA	TRBD2	TRBV7-9	CASSFSGGVETQYF	TGTGCCAGCAGCTTTAGCGGGGGAGTCGAGACCCAGTACTTC
TRBJ2-1	NA	NA	TRBV6-5	CASSYGPGEQFF	TGTGCCAGCAGCTACGGCCCGGGTGAGCAGTTCTTC
TRBJ2-2	NA	NA	TRBV4-1	CASSQAFTGELFF	TGCGCCAGCAGCCAAGCGTTCACCGGGGAGCTGTTTTTT
TRBJ2-7	NA	TRBD1	TRBV5-4	CATRQGSSYEQYF	TGTGCCACGAGACAGGGCTCCTCCTACGAGCAGTACTTC
TRBJ1-5	NA	TRBD1	TRBV28	CASSLAGTGTYQPQHF	TGTGCCAGCAGTTTAGCCGGGACAGGCACTTATCAGCCCCAGCATTTT
TRBJ1-2	once	NA	TRBV28	CASSGRAPNYGYTF	TGTGCCAGCAGCGGAAGGGCTCCCAACTATGGCTACACCTTC
TRBJ2-7	NA	NA	TRBV28	CASSWASGGEQYF	TGTGCCAGCAGTTGGGCCTCTGGCGGGGAGCAGTACTTC
TRBJ2-1	NA	TRBD1	TRBV4-3	CASSQSPGTGVNEQFF	TGCGCCAGCAGCCAGTCACCCGGGACAGGGGTCAATGAGCAGTTCTTC